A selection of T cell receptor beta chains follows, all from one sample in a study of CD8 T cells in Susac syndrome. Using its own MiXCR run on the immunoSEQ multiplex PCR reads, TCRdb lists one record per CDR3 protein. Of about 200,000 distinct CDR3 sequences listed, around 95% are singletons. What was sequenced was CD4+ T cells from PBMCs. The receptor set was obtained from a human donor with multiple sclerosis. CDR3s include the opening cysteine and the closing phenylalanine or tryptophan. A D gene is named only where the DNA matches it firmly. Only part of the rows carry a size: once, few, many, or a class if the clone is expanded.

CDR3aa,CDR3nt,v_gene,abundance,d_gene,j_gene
CASSVEGGATETQYF,TGTGCCAGCAGCGTAGAGGGGGGGGCAACGGAGACCCAGTACTTC,TRBV9,-,-,TRBJ2-5
CAWSRSPSGQPQHF,TGTGCCTGGAGTCGATCCCCCTCGGGTCAGCCCCAGCATTTT,TRBV30,-,-,TRBJ1-5
CASSAPDMFGYTF,TGTGCCAGCAGCGCCCCTGACATGTTTGGCTACACCTTC,TRBV11-2,-,-,TRBJ1-2
CASSPGIDTQYF,TGTGCCAGCAGTCCTGGAATAGATACGCAGTATTTT,TRBV12-3/TRBV12-4,-,-,TRBJ2-3
CASSISRYLDTQYF,TGTGCCAGTAGTATCTCCAGGTACCTTGATACGCAGTATTTT,TRBV19,-,-,TRBJ2-3
CASSPTGSSYNEQFF,TGTGCCAGCAGCCCGACAGGGAGCTCCTACAATGAGCAGTTCTTC,TRBV14,-,TRBD1,TRBJ2-1
CASSDGLMSNSPLHF,TGTGCCAGCAGCGACGGACTAATGAGTAATTCACCCCTCCACTTT,TRBV9,few,-,TRBJ1-6
CAWSVGFDGYTF,TGTGCCTGGAGTGTGGGGTTTGATGGCTACACCTTC,TRBV30,-,-,TRBJ1-2
CASSPDSTYGYTF,TGTGCCAGCAGCCCAGACAGTACTTATGGCTACACCTTC,TRBV7-3,-,-,TRBJ1-2
CSASPTSEPLHF,TGCAGTGCTAGTCCGACTAGCGAACCCCTCCACTTT,TRBV20-1,-,-,TRBJ1-6
CAWGLPGAQRRSPLHF,TGTGCCTGGGGCTTACCCGGGGCACAGAGGCGTTCACCCCTCCACTTT,TRBV30,few,-,TRBJ1-6
CSVAFLGEFETQYF,TGCAGCGTTGCTTTTCTGGGGGAGTTTGAGACCCAGTACTTC,TRBV29-1,-,-,TRBJ2-5
CAWSVRDTIYF,TGTGCCTGGAGTGTACGGGACACCATATATTTT,TRBV30,-,-,TRBJ1-3
CASSPTGLGELFF,TGTGCCAGCAGCCCCACGGGACTCGGGGAGCTGTTTTTT,TRBV9,once,-,TRBJ2-2
CASSLAGRVDEQFF,TGTGCCAGCAGCCTAGCGGGTAGGGTCGATGAGCAGTTCTTC,TRBV7-3,-,TRBD2,TRBJ2-1
CASSQWRQPQHF,TGTGCCAGCAGTCAATGGAGACAGCCCCAGCATTTT,TRBV12-3/TRBV12-4,-,-,TRBJ1-5
CASSYTTSSNSPLHF,TGTGCCAGCAGCTATACGACCTCTTCTAATTCACCCCTCCACTTT,TRBV11-2,-,-,TRBJ1-6
CASLRRGGATDTQYF,TGTGCCAGTCTTCGGCGGGGCGGGGCGACAGATACGCAGTATTTT,TRBV12-3/TRBV12-4,-,-,TRBJ2-3
CASSFKLTGIDIQYF,TGTGCCAGCAGCTTCAAACTTACAGGGATTGACATTCAGTACTTC,TRBV5-6,-,-,TRBJ2-4
CASSHTVTIYF,TGTGCCAGCAGCCATACTGTCACCATATATTTT,TRBV14,-,-,TRBJ1-3
CASSRGAPGLRTGELFF,TGTGCCAGCAGCCGGGGGGCCCCCGGACTCCGCACCGGGGAGCTGTTTTTT,TRBV11-2,-,-,TRBJ2-2
CAGQQGRGETQYF,TGTGCCGGTCAGCAGGGGCGCGGCGAGACCCAGTACTTC,TRBV30,-,-,TRBJ2-5
CSATPPAGGQETQYF,TGCAGTGCTACCCCACCGGCGGGGGGGCAAGAGACCCAGTACTTC,TRBV20-1,-,TRBD2,TRBJ2-5
CSVESQGADTQYF,TGCAGCGTTGAAAGCCAGGGGGCAGATACGCAGTATTTT,TRBV29-1,-,TRBD1,TRBJ2-3
CASSFTGVPEKLFF,TGCGCCAGCAGCTTTACAGGAGTTCCCGAAAAACTGTTTTTT,TRBV5-1,-,-,TRBJ1-4
CSARVAGARETQYF,TGCAGTGCTAGAGTAGCGGGGGCCCGTGAGACCCAGTACTTC,TRBV20-1,-,TRBD2,TRBJ2-5
CAWTIDTAYNEQFF,TGTGCCTGGACAATCGACACAGCCTACAATGAGCAGTTCTTC,TRBV30,-,-,TRBJ2-1
CASSLNPRNTEAFF,TGTGCCAGCAGCTTAAATCCTAGGAACACTGAAGCTTTCTTT,TRBV7-2,-,-,TRBJ1-1
CTLPRGVHEKLFF,TGCACCCTCCCCCGGGGAGTCCACGAAAAACTGTTTTTT,TRBV29-1,-,-,TRBJ1-4
CASSLIRDEGGELFF,TGCGCCAGCAGCTTGATAAGGGACGAGGGCGGGGAGCTGTTTTTT,TRBV5-1,-,-,TRBJ2-2
CASSQEPGIQYF,TGTGCCAGCAGCCAAGAACCCGGCATTCAGTACTTC,TRBV3-1,-,-,TRBJ2-4
CASGLGGWDTEAFF,TGTGCTAGTGGTTTGGGGGGTTGGGACACTGAAGCTTTCTTT,TRBV12-5,-,-,TRBJ1-1
CASSSRGQTHDYGYTF,TGCGCCAGCAGCTCCCGAGGACAGACACACGACTATGGCTACACCTTC,TRBV5-1,-,-,TRBJ1-2
CASSQKIPVGLALDTQYF,TGTGCCAGCAGCCAGAAGATCCCCGTCGGACTAGCGTTGGATACGCAGTATTTT,TRBV3-1,-,TRBD2,TRBJ2-3
CASSVGPDSYGYTF,TGTGCCAGCAGCGTAGGTCCGGACAGCTATGGCTACACCTTC,TRBV9,-,-,TRBJ1-2
CASSGTGVSQPQHF,TGTGCCAGCAGTGGGACAGGGGTGAGTCAGCCCCAGCATTTT,TRBV2,-,TRBD1,TRBJ1-5
CSARQGRSNQPQHF,TGCAGTGCTAGACAGGGAAGGAGCAATCAGCCCCAGCATTTT,TRBV20-1,-,-,TRBJ1-5
CASTRTGGEQFF,TGTGCCAGCACTCGGACTGGAGGAGAGCAGTTCTTC,TRBV12-3/TRBV12-4,-,-,TRBJ2-1
CSVLTFQETQYF,TGCAGCGTTTTGACTTTTCAAGAGACCCAGTACTTC,TRBV29-1,-,-,TRBJ2-5
CASTPRETASTDTQYF,TGTGCCAGCACCCCAAGGGAGACAGCTAGCACAGATACGCAGTATTTT,TRBV2,-,-,TRBJ2-3
CASSPQVEQYF,TGTGCCAGCTCACCGCAGGTAGAGCAGTACTTC,TRBV18,-,-,TRBJ2-7
CASSTQGALNTEAFF,TGTGCCAGCAGTACACAGGGGGCGTTGAACACTGAAGCTTTCTTT,TRBV3-1,once,TRBD1,TRBJ1-1
CASSYSNTANYGYTF,TGTGCCAGCAGTTACTCGAATACAGCAAACTATGGCTACACCTTC,TRBV6-6,-,-,TRBJ1-2
CASRSGTLNTGELFF,TGTGCCAGCAGGAGCGGGACACTGAACACCGGGGAGCTGTTTTTT,TRBV2,-,-,TRBJ2-2
CSVAGSTLGSHHNEQFF,TGCAGCGTTGCGGGTTCTACTCTCGGATCCCACCACAATGAGCAGTTCTTC,TRBV29-1,-,-,TRBJ2-1
CASSLNQGVDTQYF,TGTGCTAGCAGCTTAAATCAGGGTGTAGATACGCAGTATTTT,TRBV7-7,-,-,TRBJ2-3